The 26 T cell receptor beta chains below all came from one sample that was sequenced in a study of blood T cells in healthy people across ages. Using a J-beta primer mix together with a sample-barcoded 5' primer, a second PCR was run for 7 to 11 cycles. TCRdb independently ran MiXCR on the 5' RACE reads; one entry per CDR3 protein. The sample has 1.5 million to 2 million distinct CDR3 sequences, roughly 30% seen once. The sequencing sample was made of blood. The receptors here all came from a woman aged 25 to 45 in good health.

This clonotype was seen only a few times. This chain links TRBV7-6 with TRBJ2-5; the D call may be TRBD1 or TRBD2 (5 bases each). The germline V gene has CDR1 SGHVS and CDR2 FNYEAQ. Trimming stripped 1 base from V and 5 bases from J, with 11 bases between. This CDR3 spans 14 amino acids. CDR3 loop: CASSLEPGTETQYF. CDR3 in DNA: TGTGCCAGCAGCTTAGAGCCGGGGACGGAGACCCAGTACTTC.

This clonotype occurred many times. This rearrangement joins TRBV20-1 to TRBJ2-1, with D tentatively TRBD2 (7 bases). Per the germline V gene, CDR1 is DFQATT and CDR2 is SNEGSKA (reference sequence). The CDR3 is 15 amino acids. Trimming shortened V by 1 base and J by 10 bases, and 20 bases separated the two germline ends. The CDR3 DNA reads TGCAGTGCTAGAGCTTCGGGGGGCCTCGCGGTCGAGCAGTTCTTC. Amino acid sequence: CSARASGGLAVEQFF.

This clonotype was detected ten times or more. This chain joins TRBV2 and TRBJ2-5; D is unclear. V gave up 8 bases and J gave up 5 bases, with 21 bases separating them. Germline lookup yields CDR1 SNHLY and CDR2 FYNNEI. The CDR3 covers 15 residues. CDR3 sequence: CASESDFSFQETQYF. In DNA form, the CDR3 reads TGTGCCAGCGAAAGTGACTTTTCATTCCAGGAGACCCAGTACTTC. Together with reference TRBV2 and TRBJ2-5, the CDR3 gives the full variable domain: EPEVTQTPSHQVTQMGQEVILRCVPISNHLYFYWYRQILGQKVEFLVSFYNNEISEKSEIFDDQFSVERPDGSNFTLKIRSTKLEDSAMYFCASESDFSFQETQYFGPGTRLLVL.

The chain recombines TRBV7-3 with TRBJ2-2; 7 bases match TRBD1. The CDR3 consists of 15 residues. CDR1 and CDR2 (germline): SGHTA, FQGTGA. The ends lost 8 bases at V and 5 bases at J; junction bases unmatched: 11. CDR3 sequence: CASGTRDSGTGELFF. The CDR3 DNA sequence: TGTGCCAGCGGCACTAGGGACAGCGGAACCGGGGAGCTGTTTTTT.

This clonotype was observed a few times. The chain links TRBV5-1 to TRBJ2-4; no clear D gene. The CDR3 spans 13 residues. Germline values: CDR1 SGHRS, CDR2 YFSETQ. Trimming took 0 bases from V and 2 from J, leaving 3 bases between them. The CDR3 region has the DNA TGCGCCAGCAGCTTGGTTTCCAAAAACATTCAGTACTTC. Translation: CASSLVSKNIQYF.

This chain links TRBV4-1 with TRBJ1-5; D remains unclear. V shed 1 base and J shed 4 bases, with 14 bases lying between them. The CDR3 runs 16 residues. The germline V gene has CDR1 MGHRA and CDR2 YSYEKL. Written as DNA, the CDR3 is TGCGCCAGCAGCCAAGTAAGGCAGCAAGGGAATCAGCCCCAGCATTTT. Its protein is CASSQVRQQGNQPQHF.

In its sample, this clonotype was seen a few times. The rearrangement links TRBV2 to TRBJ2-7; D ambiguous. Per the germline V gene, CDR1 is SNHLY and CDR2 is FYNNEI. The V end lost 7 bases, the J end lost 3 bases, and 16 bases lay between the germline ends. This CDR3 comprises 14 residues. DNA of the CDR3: TGTGCCAGCAACTCTCTGAAAGGGTGCTACGAGCAGTACTTC. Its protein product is CASNSLKGCYEQYF.

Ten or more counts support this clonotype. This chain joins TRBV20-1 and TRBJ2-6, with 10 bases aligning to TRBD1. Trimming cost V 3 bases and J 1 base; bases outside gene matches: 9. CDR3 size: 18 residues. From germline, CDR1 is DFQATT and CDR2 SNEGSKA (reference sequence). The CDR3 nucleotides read TGCAGTGCTAGGCCCCCCCCGGGACAGGGGTCTGGGGCCAACGTCCTGACTTTC. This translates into CSARPPPGQGSGANVLTF.

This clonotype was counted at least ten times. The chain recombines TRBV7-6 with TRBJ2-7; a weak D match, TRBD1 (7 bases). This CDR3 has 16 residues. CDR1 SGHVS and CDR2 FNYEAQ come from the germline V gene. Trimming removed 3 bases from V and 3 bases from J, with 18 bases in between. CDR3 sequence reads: CASSFGRDRSVYEQYF. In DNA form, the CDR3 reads TGTGCCAGCAGCTTTGGGCGGGACAGAAGCGTCTACGAGCAGTACTTC.

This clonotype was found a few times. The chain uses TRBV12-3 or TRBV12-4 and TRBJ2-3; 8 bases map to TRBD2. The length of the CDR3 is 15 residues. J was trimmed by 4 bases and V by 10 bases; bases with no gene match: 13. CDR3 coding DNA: TGTGCCACCATGAGCGGGGGCCACGACGCAGATACGCAGTATTTT. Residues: CATMSGGHDADTQYF.

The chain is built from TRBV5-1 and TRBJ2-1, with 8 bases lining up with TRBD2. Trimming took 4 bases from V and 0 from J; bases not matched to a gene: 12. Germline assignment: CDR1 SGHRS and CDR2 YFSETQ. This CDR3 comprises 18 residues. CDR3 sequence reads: CASSVRGSGTSSYNEQFF. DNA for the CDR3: TGCGCCAGCAGCGTCCGCGGTAGCGGGACGAGCTCCTACAATGAGCAGTTCTTC.

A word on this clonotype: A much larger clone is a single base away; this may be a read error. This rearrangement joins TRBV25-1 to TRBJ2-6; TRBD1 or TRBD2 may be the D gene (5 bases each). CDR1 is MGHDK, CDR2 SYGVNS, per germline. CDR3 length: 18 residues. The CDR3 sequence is CASSEGWGRTSGANVRTF. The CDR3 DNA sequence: TGTGCCAGCAGTGAAGGCTGGGGACGGACCTCTGGGGCCAACGTCCGGACTTTC.

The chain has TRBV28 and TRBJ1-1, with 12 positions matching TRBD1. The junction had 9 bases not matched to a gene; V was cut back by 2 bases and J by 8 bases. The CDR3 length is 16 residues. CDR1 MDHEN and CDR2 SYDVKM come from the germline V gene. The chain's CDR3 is CASSLARDRGPGEAFF. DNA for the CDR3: TGTGCCAGCAGTTTAGCCCGGGACAGGGGGCCGGGGGAAGCTTTCTTT. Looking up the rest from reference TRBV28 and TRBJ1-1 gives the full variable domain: DVKVTQSSRYLVKRTGEKVFLECVQDMDHENMFWYRQDPGLGLRLIYFSYDVKMKEKGDIPEGYSVSREKKERFSLILESASTNQTSMYLCASSLARDRGPGEAFFGQGTRLTVV.

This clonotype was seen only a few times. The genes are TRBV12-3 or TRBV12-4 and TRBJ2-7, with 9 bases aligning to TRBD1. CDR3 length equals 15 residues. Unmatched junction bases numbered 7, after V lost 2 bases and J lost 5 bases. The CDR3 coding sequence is TGTGCCAGCAGTTTATCGGACAGGGGAAAGAACGAGCAGTACTTC. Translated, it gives CASSLSDRGKNEQYF.

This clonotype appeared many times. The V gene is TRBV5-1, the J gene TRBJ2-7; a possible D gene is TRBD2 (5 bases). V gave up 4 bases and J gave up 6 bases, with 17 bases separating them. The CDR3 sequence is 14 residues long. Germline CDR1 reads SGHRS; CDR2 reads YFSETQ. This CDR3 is CASSVNRGVGEQYF. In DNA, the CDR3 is TGCGCCAGCAGCGTAAACCGGGGTGTCGGCGAGCAGTACTTC.

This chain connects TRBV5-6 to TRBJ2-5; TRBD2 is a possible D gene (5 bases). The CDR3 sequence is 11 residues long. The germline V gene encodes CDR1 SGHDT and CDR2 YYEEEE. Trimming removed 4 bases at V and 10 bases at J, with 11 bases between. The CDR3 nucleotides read TGTGCCAGCAGCGACTTTGGGAGCCAGTACTTC. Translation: CASSDFGSQYF.

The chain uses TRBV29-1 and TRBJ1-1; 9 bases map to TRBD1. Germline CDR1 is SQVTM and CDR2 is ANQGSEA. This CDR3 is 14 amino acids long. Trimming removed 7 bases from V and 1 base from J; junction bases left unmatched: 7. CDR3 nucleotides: TGCAGCGCTGGGACAGGGCTTCAGAACACTGAAGCTTTCTTT. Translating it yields CSAGTGLQNTEAFF.

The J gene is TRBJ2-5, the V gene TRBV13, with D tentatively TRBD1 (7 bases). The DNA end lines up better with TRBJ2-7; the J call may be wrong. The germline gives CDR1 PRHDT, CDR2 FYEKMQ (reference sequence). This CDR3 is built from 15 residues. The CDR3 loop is CASSPSRQGGYEQYF. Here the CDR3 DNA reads TGTGCCAGCAGCCCCAGTAGACAGGGAGGCTACGAGCAGTACTTC.

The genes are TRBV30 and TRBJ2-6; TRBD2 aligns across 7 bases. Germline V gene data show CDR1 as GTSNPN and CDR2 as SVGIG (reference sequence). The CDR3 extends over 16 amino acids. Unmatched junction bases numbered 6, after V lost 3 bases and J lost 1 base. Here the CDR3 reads CAWRGLERSGANVLTF. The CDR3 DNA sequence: TGTGCCTGGAGAGGACTAGAAAGGTCTGGGGCCAACGTCCTGACTTTC.

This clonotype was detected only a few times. The CDR3 DNA reads as TGTGCCAGCAGCGACCTACGACAGGCAAAAAAACTGTTTTTT. It yields the protein CASSDLRQAKKLFF. This sequence joins TRBV5-5 and TRBJ1-4; a weak D match, TRBD1 (6 bases). CDR1 and CDR2 from the germline V gene are SGHKS and YYEKEE (reference sequence). This CDR3 contains 14 residues. Between the trimmed V and J ends, which lost 4 bases and 9 bases, there was a span of 16 bases. Full variable domain (outside the CDR3, taken from reference TRBV5-5 and TRBJ1-4): DAGVTQSPTHLIKTRGQQVTLRCSPISGHKSVSWYQQVLGQGPQFIFQYYEKEERGRGNFPDRFSARQFPNYSSELNVNALLLGDSALYLCASSDLRQAKKLFFGSGTQLSVL.

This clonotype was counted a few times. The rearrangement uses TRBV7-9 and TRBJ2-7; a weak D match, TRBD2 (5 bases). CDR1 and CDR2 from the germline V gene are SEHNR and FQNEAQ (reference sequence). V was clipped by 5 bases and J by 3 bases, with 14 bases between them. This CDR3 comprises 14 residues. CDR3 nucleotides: TGTGCCAGCAGCGGAGGCCGAGCTAACTACGAGCAGTACTTC. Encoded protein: CASSGGRANYEQYF.

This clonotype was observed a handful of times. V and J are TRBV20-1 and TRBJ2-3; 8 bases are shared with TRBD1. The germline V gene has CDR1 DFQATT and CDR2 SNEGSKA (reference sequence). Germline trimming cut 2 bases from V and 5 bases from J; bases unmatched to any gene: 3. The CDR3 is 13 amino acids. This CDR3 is CSARQGAVDTQYF. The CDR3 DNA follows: TGCAGTGCTAGACAGGGGGCCGTAGATACGCAGTATTTT.

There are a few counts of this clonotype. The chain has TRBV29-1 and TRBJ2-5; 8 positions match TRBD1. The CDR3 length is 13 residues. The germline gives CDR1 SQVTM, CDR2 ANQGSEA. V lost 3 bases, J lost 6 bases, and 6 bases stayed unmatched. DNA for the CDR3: TGCAGCGTTGAGATAGACAGGGGAAAGACCCAGTACTTC. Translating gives CSVEIDRGKTQYF.

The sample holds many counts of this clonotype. The CDR3 is CASSPGGGRYEQYF. The CDR3 DNA is TGTGCCAGCAGTCCCGGCGGGGGTCGCTACGAGCAGTACTTC. J is TRBJ2-7 and V is TRBV12-3 or TRBV12-4, with 7 positions matching TRBD2. The junction had 7 bases not matched to a gene; V was cut back by 5 bases and J by 3 bases. The CDR3 totals 14 residues.

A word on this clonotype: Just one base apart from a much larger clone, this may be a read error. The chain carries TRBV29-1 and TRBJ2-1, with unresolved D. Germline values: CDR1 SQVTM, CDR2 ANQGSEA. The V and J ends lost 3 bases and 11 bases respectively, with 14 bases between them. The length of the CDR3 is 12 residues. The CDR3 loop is CSVDFVPAQQFF. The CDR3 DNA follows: TGCAGCGTTGATTTTGTCCCGGCTCAGCAGTTCTTC.

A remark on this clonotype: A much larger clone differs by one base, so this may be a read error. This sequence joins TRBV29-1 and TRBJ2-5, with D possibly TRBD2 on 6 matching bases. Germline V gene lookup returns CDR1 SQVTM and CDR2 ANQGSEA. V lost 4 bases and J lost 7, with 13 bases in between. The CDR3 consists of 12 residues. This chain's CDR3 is CSVVGGDGTQYF. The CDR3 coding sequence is TGCAGCGTTGTGGGAGGCGACGGGACCCAGTACTTC. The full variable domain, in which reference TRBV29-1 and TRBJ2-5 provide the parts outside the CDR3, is SAVISQKPSRDICQRGTSLTIQCQVDSQVTMMFWYRQQPGQSLTLIATANQGSEATYESGFVIDKFPISRPNLTFSTLTVSNMSPEDSSIYLCSVVGGDGTQYFGPGTRLLVL.